This T cell receptor (beta chain) was found in a study of cytomegalovirus exposure and HLA in healthy donors. Study in general: Among the approximately 400 genotyped donors, around 85% were placed in the Caucasian-associated ancestry cluster.

The CDR3 runs to 16 residues. The V gene end was trimmed by 1 base and the J gene end by 5 bases; junction bases not matched to a gene: 6. Germline CDR1 and CDR2: MNHEY and SMNVEV (reference sequence). Findings and limits, study-wide: Most TCR beta V segments were productive about 87% or about 30% of the time in an earlier analysis. A likely sequencing artifact accounted for one observed cluster of highly shared sequence variants. A missense variant in DCLRE1C was later tied to TCR beta V- and J-gene trimming.

PCR involved 60 Vbeta and 13 Jbeta primers. Profiled with immunoSEQ multiplex PCR; TCRdb holds only in-frame clones, not every one. The repertoire consists of around 190,000 clones, with roughly 85% occurring once and the leading ten covering around 0.74%. Concerning this clone: The antigen is unknown.

This receptor was taken from a woman in her 40s in good health and CMV-seronegative. Sequencing input: PBMCs. The chain is built from TRBV27 and TRBJ2-5; TRBD2 aligns across 11 bases. CDR3 sequence (DNA): TGTGCCAGCAGTTTATTGGTAGCGGGAGGGCGTGAGACCCAGTACTTC. Protein sequence: CASSLLVAGGRETQYF.